This T cell receptor (beta chain) was observed in a study of T-cell reconstitution after alpha-beta-depleted transplantation in children (dated by TCRdb to 2016 to 2017). About the study as a whole: T-cell immune reconstitution after TCRalphabeta/CD19-depleted allogeneic hematopoietic cell transplantation in children was quantitatively tracked in the study by means of TCR repertoire profiling. Findings and caveats that apply to the study as a whole: In some patients, high TCRbeta diversity at day 60 was attributed to recipient T cells and intrathymic progenitors that had survived conditioning. Apparently early alphabetaT-cell count recovery about two months after transplant reportedly relied on only several hundred rapidly expanded clones derived from non-depleted graft cells. Over the following months the frequencies of hyperexpanded clones went down, and after one year T-cell counts and TCRbeta diversity were mostly credited to newly produced T cells.

Relative to germline, V is 0 bases shorter and J is 3 bases shorter, with 5 bases between their ends. The CDR3 measures 13 amino acids from cysteine to phenylalanine. Kept here is only the CDR3 DNA, which spans 39 bases and is read in frame from base 1. CDR1 and CDR2, looked up from the germline V gene (reference sequence), are LNHNV and YYDKDF. The sample's treatment or condition label, decoded: allogeneic hematopoietic cell transplantation with graft depleted of TCRalphabeta T cells and CD19 B cells. Transplant recipients were children who received TCRalphabeta/CD19-depleted allogeneic hematopoietic cell grafts. With regard to this clonotype: No antigen is known for it. It has no much larger one-base neighbor in the sample; base qualities were not kept.

Libraries were built with PCR. The data were produced on an Illumina HiSeq 2500. TCR libraries were prepared with molecular barcoding, using unique molecular identifiers to normalize TCRbeta repertoire quantification. TCRdb redid the processing of the public reads, applying fastp at Q25 and MiXCR, and retained in-frame beta chains. Each entry is one CDR3 protein sequence, shown with its most common DNA and genes. Across this sample there are about 980,000 distinct CDR3 sequences, with about 29% seen only once. Over 25% of the sample is in the top ten clones. This receptor chain uses TRBV15 and TRBJ1-1; the D gene is possibly TRBD1, with 5 bases matching. The source material was PBMCs, mostly from graft donor cells, sampled 360 days after TCRalphabeta/CD19-depleted stem cell transplant. This TCR came from a boy less than two years old who had a stem cell transplant for SCID, so the T cells may come from the graft donor. The CDR3 here reads CATSREGDTEAFF. The bases are TGTGCCACCAGCAGAGAAGGGGACACTGAAGCTTTCTTT.